These 16 T cell receptor beta chains came from one sample sequenced in a study of shared clonotypes between healthy human individuals. Here immunoSEQ multiplex PCR was the method, and the copy in TCRdb shows in-frame clones only, minus some. The sample lists about 2 million clones, approximately 94% occurring once. Naive CD8 cells lacked CD45RO and underwent positive selection for CCR7, leaving out terminally differentiated effector memory CD45RA+ cells. Material: naive CD8+ T cells sorted from blood. The receptor source for this set is a man younger than 30 in good health.

The chain links TRBV13 to TRBJ2-7; 7 bases match TRBD1. The CDR3 has 13 residues. Trimming removed 5 bases from V and 5 bases from J; junction bases left unmatched: 6. Per germline, CDR1 PRHDT and CDR2 FYEKMQ (reference sequence). The chain's CDR3 is CASSQGVENEQYF. The CDR3 DNA reads TGTGCCAGCAGCCAGGGGGTTGAAAACGAGCAGTACTTC.

V and J are TRBV13 and TRBJ2-7; possible D gene TRBD2, 5 bases. The CDR3 runs 12 residues. From germline, CDR1 is PRHDT and CDR2 FYEKMQ (reference sequence). V shed 0 bases and J shed 9 bases, with 9 bases lying between them. In DNA, the CDR3 is TGTGCCAGCAGCTTAGGCGGGGATTGGCAGTACTTC. This translates into CASSLGGDWQYF.

This chain connects TRBV5-1 to TRBJ1-1; maybe TRBD1 (6 bases). There are 16 residues in the CDR3. V lost 4 bases and J lost 1, with 17 bases in between. Germline V gene data show CDR1 as SGHRS and CDR2 as YFSETQ. The CDR3 sequence is CASSPYRDGWNTEAFF. The CDR3 nucleotides read TGCGCCAGCAGCCCCTACAGGGATGGCTGGAACACTGAAGCTTTCTTT.

This chain joins TRBV9 and TRBJ2-3; tentatively, D is TRBD2 (5 bases). The ends were cut back, 0 bases at V and 0 bases at J, with 11 bases in the middle. Germline loops: CDR1 SGDLS, CDR2 YYNGEE. The CDR3 has 16 amino acids. The CDR3 here is CASSVDGGLSTDTQYF. CDR3 bases: TGTGCCAGCAGCGTAGATGGCGGGTTGAGCACAGATACGCAGTATTTT.

This clone appeared once. This chain joins TRBV7-2 and TRBJ2-7; TRBD1 aligns across 11 bases. The CDR3 runs 13 residues. Germline CDR1 and CDR2: SGHTA and FQGNSA. Trimming removed 6 bases from V and 5 bases from J; junction bases left unmatched: 3. CDR3 amino acids: CASSGQGAHEQYF. CDR3 nucleotide sequence: TGTGCCAGCAGTGGACAGGGGGCTCACGAGCAGTACTTC.

The rearrangement joins TRBV9 to TRBJ1-3, with D perhaps TRBD1 (5 bases). This CDR3 region has 16 residues. Trimming left V 4 bases short and J 0 bases short, with 14 bases between. From germline, CDR1 is SGDLS and CDR2 YYNGEE. CDR3 in DNA: TGTGCCAGCAGCCCACGGGACCGAGTCTCTGGAAACACCATATATTTT. Encoded protein: CASSPRDRVSGNTIYF. Using reference TRBV9 and TRBJ1-3 for the parts outside the CDR3, the full variable domain is DSGVTQTPKHLITATGQRVTLRCSPRSGDLSVYWYQQSLDQGLQFLIQYYNGEERAKGNILERFSAQQFPDLHSELNLSSLELGDSALYFCASSPRDRVSGNTIYFGEGSWLTVV.

The chain joins TRBV6-6 to TRBJ1-4; D not resolved. V gave up 0 bases and J gave up 4 bases, with 9 bases separating them. The CDR3 consists of 15 residues. Germline-derived CDR1 and CDR2 are MNHNY and SVGAGI (reference sequence). The CDR3 region has the DNA TGTGCCAGCAGTTACTCCCGGCAGCTTAATGAAAAACTGTTTTTT. Protein: CASSYSRQLNEKLFF.

Points on this clone: Other DNA sequences in this specimen translate into the identical CDR3. The chain uses TRBV7-9 and TRBJ2-1, with TRBD1 matching 8 bases. Looked up from germline, CDR1 is SEHNR and CDR2 is FQNEAQ (reference sequence). Trimming cost V 5 bases and J 4 bases; bases outside gene matches: 7. The CDR3 contains 15 residues. The CDR3 DNA reads TGTGCCAGCAGCCTCCGGGACAGGCCATACAATGAGCAGTTCTTC. This gives the protein CASSLRDRPYNEQFF.

V gene TRBV28 combines with J gene TRBJ1-2; 8 nucleotides match TRBD1. This CDR3 has 14 amino acids. Germline V lookup: CDR1 MDHEN, CDR2 SYDVKM. Trimming cost V 3 bases and J 4 bases; bases outside gene matches: 4. CDR3 region: CASSFQGAGYGYTF. The DNA of the CDR3 is TGTGCCAGCAGTTTTCAGGGGGCAGGCTATGGCTACACCTTC.

The CDR3 DNA is TGTGCCTGGAGTGAATTACAGGCCTCTGGAAACACCATATATTTT. This encodes CAWSELQASGNTIYF. The chain employs TRBV30 and TRBJ1-3; D is perhaps TRBD1 (5 bases). The CDR3 runs 15 residues. Germline lookup yields CDR1 GTSNPN and CDR2 SVGIG (reference sequence). V was pared by 1 base and J by 0 bases, with 10 bases between.

The chain employs TRBV4-1 and TRBJ1-5; 7 bases map to TRBD1. The CDR3 is made up of 16 amino acids. The J segment lost 2 bases and the V segment lost 7 bases, leaving 11 bases of the junction unmatched. From germline, CDR1 is MGHRA and CDR2 YSYEKL. The CDR3 loop is CASTDKFQGGNQPQHF. Written as DNA, the CDR3 is TGCGCCAGCACCGACAAATTTCAGGGGGGCAATCAGCCCCAGCATTTT.

This clone was counted a single time. V usage is TRBV7-9 and J usage is TRBJ1-1; weak D call: TRBD1 (5 bases). CDR3 size: 15 residues. V gave up 6 bases and J gave up 1 base, with 15 bases separating them. CDR1 is SEHNR and CDR2 is FQNEAQ in the germline V gene (reference sequence). The CDR3 loop reads CASSSEIDRNTEAFF. The CDR3 DNA follows: TGTGCCAGCAGTTCCGAAATCGACAGGAACACTGAAGCTTTCTTT.

This chain joins TRBV27 and TRBJ1-4; weak D call: TRBD1 (5 bases). The CDR3 runs to 17 residues. Germline loops: CDR1 MNHEY, CDR2 SMNVEV (reference sequence). V was cut by 4 bases and J by 3 bases, with 18 bases left in between. CDR3 sequence reads: CASSYLLPQGANEKLFF. Written as DNA, the CDR3 is TGTGCCAGCAGTTATCTACTACCTCAGGGAGCTAATGAAAAACTGTTTTTT.

This clone was seen only once. V is TRBV10-3 and J is TRBJ2-2; D remains unclear. The CDR3 spans 13 residues. CDR1 and CDR2 (germline): ENHRY, SYGVKD. Trimming stripped 2 bases from V and 7 bases from J, with 8 bases between. The CDR3 loop reads CAISEPGFGELFF. CDR3 coding DNA: TGTGCCATCAGTGAGCCTGGCTTCGGGGAGCTGTTTTTT.

The J gene is TRBJ2-7, the V gene TRBV29-1, with D tentatively TRBD1 or TRBD2 (5 bases each). The V gene lost 6 bases and the J gene lost 3 bases, with 12 bases spanning the gap. The CDR3 is made up of 12 amino acids. The germline CDR1 and CDR2 sequences are SQVTM and ANQGSEA. The CDR3 nucleotides read TGCAGCGTCAGCCTGGGGGACTACGAGCAGTACTTC. Translating it yields CSVSLGDYEQYF.

The chain joins TRBV19 to TRBJ2-7; no firm D call. V shed 6 bases and J shed 1 base, with 10 bases lying between them. This CDR3 contains 13 residues. In germline, CDR1 is LNHDA, CDR2 SQIVND (reference sequence). This CDR3 reads CASSPAPSYEQYF. In DNA form, the CDR3 reads TGTGCCAGTAGCCCAGCACCATCCTACGAGCAGTACTTC.